These 24 T cell receptor beta chains were sequenced from one sample in a study of CD8+ T cells in alopecia areata. cDNA reverse transcribed from extracted RNA served as the sequencing template. Libraries were prepared by immunoSEQ multiplex PCR; TCRdb keeps only in-frame clonotypes and omits some of them. The sample shows around 290,000 clones, none of them appearing just once. Sorting of pooled cutaneous lymph node cells used CD4, CD8alpha, NKG2D, NKG2ACE and other markers. Sequenced sample: CD4+ T cells sorted from a lymph node. These receptors all come from a C3H/HeJ mouse with alopecia areata. For the strain, the MHC haplotype given is H2-k.

Of note for this clone: Gene names and germline refer to mouse. The CDR3 end lies 4 residues beyond the end of the read and is filled in from the germline J gene. Within the sample, other DNA sequences also encode this same CDR3. The chain employs TRBV13-1 and TRBJ2-3, with 7 bases lining up with TRBD2. The length of the CDR3 is 14 residues. Per the germline V gene, CDR1 is NSHNY and CDR2 is SYGAGN. J was trimmed by 0 bases and V by 7 bases; bases with no gene match: 5. CDR3 DNA (partial): TGTGCCAGCCGACTGGGCCCTAGTGCAGAA. Amino acid sequence: CASRLGPSAE. The entire CDR3 protein reads CASRLGPSAETLYF.

A few counts support this clone. Here the gene names and germline are mouse. Sequencing ends 4 residues short of the CDR3 end; the germline J gene provides the rest. This chain uses TRBV19 with TRBJ2-7; TRBD2 agrees at 11 bases. V lost 3 bases and J lost 2; bases outside the gene matches: 4. CDR3 length equals 15 residues. The germline V gene has CDR1 FNHDT and CDR2 SITEND (reference sequence). The CDR3 sequence: CASSKGLGGPYEQYF. The DNA read from the CDR3 is TGTGCCAGCAGTAAAGGACTGGGGGGCCCCTAT.

This clone appeared a few times. The gene names given are mouse names. The sequenced fragment ends 4 residues before the CDR3 boundary, so the rest is inferred from the germline J gene. This chain connects TRBV29 to TRBJ2-1, with D unresolved. This CDR3 has 11 residues. V was pared by 5 bases and J by 6 bases, with 5 bases between. Per germline, CDR1 MSHET and CDR2 SYDVDS. The CDR3 loop is CASSPLAEQFF. Partial CDR3 DNA: TGTGCTAGCAGTCCACTTGCT.

This clone has just a few counts. Here the gene names and germline are mouse. The read gets to within 4 residues of the CDR3 end, and the germline J gene fills in the rest. The chain joins TRBV31 to TRBJ2-3; a possible D gene is TRBD1 (6 bases). The CDR3 has 16 amino acids. CDR1 is GKSSPN, CDR2 SITVG, per germline. Trimming pared 0 bases from V and 0 bases from J, leaving 13 bases between. CDR3 DNA, as far as it was read: TGTGCCTGGAGTCTAGCCGGGACAACTAGTGCAGAA. As protein: CAWSLAGTTSAE. The full CDR3 protein reads CAWSLAGTTSAETLYF.

This clone occurred a few times. All gene names here are mouse names. The CDR3 region is CTCSVDRTLAEQFF. The part of the CDR3 DNA that was read is TGCACCTGCAGTGTGGACAGAACCCTTGCT. The chain combines TRBV1 with TRBJ2-1; TRBD1 might be the D (6 bases). The CDR3 goes on 4 residues after the read ends, and that part is filled in from the germline J gene. This CDR3 is 14 amino acids long. Per the germline V gene, CDR1 is NSQYPW and CDR2 is LRSPGD (reference sequence). Trimming shortened V by 4 bases and J by 6 bases, and 13 bases separated the two germline ends.

This clone was seen a handful of times. Gene names denote mouse genes. The sequence runs out 4 residues before the end of the CDR3; the remainder is reconstructed from the germline J gene. The chain is built from TRBV13-1 and TRBJ1-1, with D perhaps TRBD1 (6 bases). V lost 1 base, J lost 3 bases, and 13 bases lay in between. The germline V gene has CDR1 NSHNY and CDR2 SYGAGN. This CDR3 is built from 15 residues. CDR3 sequence: CASSDLGARDTEVFF. CDR3 bases read: TGTGCCAGCAGTGATCTGGGGGCCAGGGACACA.

This clone was observed a handful of times. Genes and germline come from the mouse. The read finishes 3 residues shy of the CDR3 end, and the germline J gene is used to complete it. This rearrangement joins TRBV14 to TRBJ1-6, with D perhaps matching TRBD1 (5 bases). TRBJ1-6 is marked as an open reading frame, function uncertain. Germline V CDR1 and CDR2: SGHDT, FRDEAV. CDR3 length: 14 amino acids. The CDR3 sequence: CASSASGTGGPLYF. The DNA read from the CDR3 is TGTGCCAGCAGCGCCTCCGGGACTGGGGGGCCC.

This clone was counted a few times. The gene names here belong to mouse. The CDR3 is cut off 4 residues early in the read; its end comes from the germline J gene. This sequence joins TRBV13-1 and TRBJ2-3; maybe TRBD1 (6 bases). CDR3 length: 16 residues. CDR1 is NSHNY, CDR2 SYGAGN, per germline. V dropped 3 bases and J dropped 0 bases, with 14 bases sitting between them. This CDR3 reads CASSGSGTSSAETLYF. CDR3 DNA, as far as it was read: TGTGCCAGCAGTGGGTCCGGGACATCTAGTGCAGAA.

This clone occurred many times. Mouse germline and gene names are used. Other DNA variants within this sample encode the same CDR3. CDR3 amino acids: CAWSKGLSSAETLYF. CDR3 DNA (partial): TGTGCCTGGAGCAAGGGACTTTCTAGTGCAGAA. The chain is built from TRBV31 and TRBJ2-3, with a tentative D call TRBD2 (6 bases). The read comes to an end 4 residues before the CDR3 does, leaving the germline J gene to fill in the end. V was pared by 3 bases and J by 0 bases, with 13 bases between. Germline V gene data show CDR1 as GKSSPN and CDR2 as SITVG. The CDR3 is made up of 15 amino acids.

In the case of this clone: Genes and germline come from the mouse. The CDR3 goes on 4 residues after the read ends, and that part is filled in from the germline J gene. The J gene is TRBJ2-1, the V gene TRBV13-2; D is unresolved. The CDR3 has 15 amino acids. Trimming removed 2 bases from V and 5 bases from J, with 14 bases in between. CDR1 is NNHNN and CDR2 is SYGAGS in the germline V gene (reference sequence). The sequenced part of the CDR3 DNA is TGTGCCAGCGGTGACCCACGAGGGTACGATGCT. Amino acid sequence: CASGDPRGYDA. The entire CDR3 reads CASGDPRGYDAEQFF.

This clone has a handful of counts. Genes and germline are mouse. The read finishes 4 residues shy of the CDR3 end, and the germline J gene is used to complete it. The gene calls are TRBV13-3 and TRBJ2-2, with D possibly being TRBD1 (5 bases). Germline V CDR1 and CDR2: NNHDY, SYVADS. This CDR3 has 16 amino acids. V shed 2 bases and J shed 0 bases, with 11 bases lying between them. CDR3 DNA, as far as it was read: TGTGCCAGCAGTGAGAGGCAGGGAACAAACACCGGG. This codes for CASSERQGTNTG. The full CDR3 protein reads CASSERQGTNTGQLYF.

This clone was counted only a few times. Gene names denote mouse genes. From the germline J gene comes the end of the CDR3, since the read stops 4 residues before it. The chain recombines TRBV14 with TRBJ2-1; 7 nucleotides agree with TRBD1. This CDR3 spans 14 amino acids. Looked up from germline, CDR1 is SGHDT and CDR2 is FRDEAV. The J segment lost 2 bases and the V segment lost 1 base, leaving 0 bases of the junction unmatched. The sequenced CDR3 bases are TGTGCCAGCAGTTTCCAGGGGGACTATGCT. Its translation is CASSFQGDYA. The whole CDR3 reads CASSFQGDYAEQFF. Using reference TRBV14 and TRBJ2-1 for the parts outside the CDR3, the full variable domain is EAGVTQSPRYAVLQEGQAVSFWCDPISGHDTLYWYQQPRDQGPQLLVYFRDEAVIDNSQLPSDRFSAVRPKGTNSTLKIQSAKQGDTATYLCASSFQGDYAEQFFGPGTRLTVL.

This clone was recorded a few times. The listed genes are named as in mouse. The CDR3 extends 4 residues past the end of the read, so its final part is completed from the germline J gene. V and J are TRBV19 and TRBJ2-1, with 8 bases fitting TRBD2. CDR3 size: 13 residues. Germline trimming cut 5 bases from V and 5 bases from J; bases unmatched to any gene: 3. Germline V CDR1 and CDR2: FNHDT, SITEND (reference sequence). The CDR3 sequence is CASRRGGDAEQFF. CDR3 bases read: TGTGCCAGCAGGCGGGGGGGCGATGCT.

Notes on this clone: Gene names denote mouse genes. The read ends 4 residues before the CDR3 terminus; that terminus is restored from the germline J gene. Different DNA sequences within this sample yield the same CDR3. The genes are TRBV19 and TRBJ2-4; weak D call: TRBD1 (6 bases). The CDR3 is 11 residues long. Per the germline V gene, CDR1 is FNHDT and CDR2 is SITEND (reference sequence). This CDR3 reads CASRTGNTLYF. Partial CDR3 DNA: TGTGCCAGCAGGACAGGAAAC.

A word on this clone: The gene names given are mouse names. The read ends 4 residues before the CDR3 terminus; that terminus is restored from the germline J gene. This chain joins TRBV19 and TRBJ2-2; TRBD1 might be the D (5 bases). Per germline, CDR1 FNHDT and CDR2 SITEND (reference sequence). Deletions cut 4 bases from V and 6 bases from J, with 10 bases between. This CDR3 spans 13 amino acids. CDR3 DNA, as far as it was read: TGTGCCAGCAGTCCCAGGGAGGCCGGG. This sequence encodes CASSPREAG. The complete CDR3 sequence is CASSPREAGQLYF.

This clone appeared many times. Germline and genes here are mouse. The read halts 4 residues ahead of the CDR3 end, with the missing end drawn from the germline J gene. At the DNA level, this CDR3 is encoded by other sequences in the same sample as well. This chain connects TRBV12-1 to TRBJ1-2; tentative D call: TRBD1 (6 bases). The V end was cut by 1 base, the J end by 4 bases, with 12 bases between. This CDR3 has 14 amino acids. CDR1 SGHSN and CDR2 HYEKVE come from the germline V gene. Partial CDR3 DNA: TGTGCCAGCTCTCTAGGGGGGGCTGGCTCC. Amino acid sequence: CASSLGGAGS. The complete CDR3 sequence is CASSLGGAGSDYTF.

This clone came up a few times. Gene names are mouse gene names. The DNA ends 4 residues before the CDR3 does, and the rest of the CDR3 is filled in from the germline J gene. The genes are TRBV13-3 and TRBJ2-1, with TRBD2 identical over 10 bases. The V and J ends lost 4 bases and 3 bases, in that order; junction bases with no gene match: 4. CDR3 size: 15 residues. CDR1 is NNHDY, CDR2 SYVADS, per germline. The sequenced CDR3 bases are TGTGCCAGCAGTCTGACTGGGGGGATCTATGCT. Translated, it gives CASSLTGGIYA. The entire CDR3 sequence reads CASSLTGGIYAEQFF.

A few counts support this clone. The genes are named according to mouse. The sequence runs out 4 residues before the end of the CDR3; the remainder is reconstructed from the germline J gene. The gene calls are TRBV19 and TRBJ1-2, with D possibly being TRBD1 (6 bases). Germline V gene lookup returns CDR1 FNHDT and CDR2 SITEND (reference sequence). The CDR3 consists of 12 residues. The ends were cut back, 6 bases at V and 2 bases at J, with 8 bases in the middle. The CDR3 reads CASNTGNSDYTF. The CDR3 bases that were read are TGTGCCAGCAATACAGGGAACTCC. Drawing the rest from reference TRBV19 and TRBJ1-2, the complete variable domain is GGIITQTPKFLIGQEGQKLTLKCQQNFNHDTMYWYRQDSGKGLRLIYYSITENDLQKGDLSEGYDASREKKSSFSLTVTSAQKNEMAVFLCASNTGNSDYTFGSGTRLLVI.

This clone appeared a few times. Germline and genes: mouse. The missing CDR3 end, 4 residues past where the read stops, is filled in from the germline J gene. The sample holds other DNA sequences that translate to the same CDR3. V usage is TRBV19 and J usage is TRBJ2-1; 9 nucleotides match TRBD2. Germline V CDR1 and CDR2: FNHDT, SITEND (reference sequence). Trimming cost V 5 bases and J 1 base; bases outside gene matches: 1. This CDR3 contains 14 residues. The CDR3 here is CASSDWGNYAEQFF. The CDR3 bases that were read are TGTGCCAGCAGCGACTGGGGGAACTATGCT.

This clone was seen a few times. Genes and germline are mouse. The read gets to within 4 residues of the CDR3 end, and the germline J gene fills in the rest. V usage is TRBV1 and J usage is TRBJ2-3; tentative D call: TRBD1 (6 bases). This CDR3 is built from 16 residues. Trimming took off 2 bases at V and 0 bases at J, with 12 bases between the two ends. The germline CDR1 and CDR2 sequences are NSQYPW and LRSPGD (reference sequence). The CDR3 DNA, read in part, is TGCACCTGCAGTGCAAGCCAGGGGTGGAGTGCAGAA. This translates into CTCSASQGWSAE. In full, the CDR3 reads CTCSASQGWSAETLYF.

As regards this clone: Gene names and germline match the mouse. The read comes to an end 4 residues before the CDR3 does, leaving the germline J gene to fill in the end. The same CDR3 arises from other DNA sequences in this sample as well. The rearrangement uses TRBV1 and TRBJ2-2, with a weak D call TRBD1 (7 bases). The V gene lost 0 bases and the J gene lost 5 bases, with 10 bases spanning the gap. Germline loops: CDR1 NSQYPW, CDR2 LRSPGD (reference sequence). The CDR3 covers 15 residues. CDR3 sequence reads: CTCSADSGGTGQLYF. Incomplete CDR3 DNA: TGCACCTGCAGTGCAGATTCAGGGGGGACCGGG.

This clone was detected a few times. Any gene name here is a mouse gene name. The DNA ends 4 residues before the CDR3 does, and the rest of the CDR3 is filled in from the germline J gene. V and J are TRBV19 and TRBJ2-7; weak D call: TRBD2 (6 bases). Germline assignment: CDR1 FNHDT and CDR2 SITEND (reference sequence). This CDR3 has 14 residues. CDR3 amino acids: CASSIVLGPYEQYF. CDR3 bases read: TGTGCCAGCAGTATTGTGCTGGGGCCATAT.

To note about this clone: Mouse gene names and germline throughout. Read sequence stops 4 residues before the CDR3 end, and the germline J gene provides the missing end. Other DNA sequences within the sample encode an identical CDR3. The chain employs TRBV13-2 and TRBJ2-4; D perhaps matches TRBD2 (6 bases). V dropped 2 bases and J dropped 0 bases, with 7 bases sitting between them. The CDR3 consists of 14 residues. Per the germline V gene, CDR1 is NNHNN and CDR2 is SYGAGS (reference sequence). CDR3 protein: CASGELGSQNTLYF. The covered CDR3 bases are TGTGCCAGCGGTGAGCTGGGGAGTCAAAAC.

This clone turned up a few times. Gene names denote mouse genes. CDR3 in amino acids: CTCSAASTSAETLYF. The sequenced part of the CDR3 DNA is TGCACCTGCAGTGCAGCGAGTACTAGTGCAGAA. J is TRBJ2-3 and V is TRBV1, with D unresolved. The missing CDR3 end, 4 residues past where the read stops, is filled in from the germline J gene. The CDR3 is 15 residues long. V lost 1 base and J 0 bases, leaving 8 bases between the germline ends. CDR1 and CDR2 (germline): NSQYPW, LRSPGD (reference sequence).